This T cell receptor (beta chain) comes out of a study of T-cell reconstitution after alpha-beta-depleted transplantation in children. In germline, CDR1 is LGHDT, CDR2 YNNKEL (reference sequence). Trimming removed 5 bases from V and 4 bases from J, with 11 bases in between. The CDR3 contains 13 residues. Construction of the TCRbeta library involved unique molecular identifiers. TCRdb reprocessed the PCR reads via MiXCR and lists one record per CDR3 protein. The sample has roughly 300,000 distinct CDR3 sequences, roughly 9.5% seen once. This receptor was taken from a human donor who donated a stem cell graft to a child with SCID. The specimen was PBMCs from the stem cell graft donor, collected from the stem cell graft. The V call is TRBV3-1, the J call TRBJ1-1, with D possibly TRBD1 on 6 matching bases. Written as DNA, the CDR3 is TGTGCCAGCAGCGTCACAGGGCTCACTGAAGCTTTCTTT. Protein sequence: CASSVTGLTEAFF.